Listed below are T cell receptor beta chains from one sample, sequenced in a study of tumor and adjacent non-tumor tissue in lung cancer. TCRdb itself ran the multiplex PCR reads through MiXCR, one entry per CDR3 protein. The table includes roughly 81,000 distinct CDR3 sequences, roughly 75% detected once. Specimen: lung tumor tissue. The receptors derive from an older woman with non-small cell lung cancer. Both conserved end residues are part of each CDR3. Some rows have no size entry. The others give once, few or many, or a class for an expanded clone.

v_call: TRBV28; clone_size: -; cdr3_aa: CASSLRNPAGGSDNQPQHF
v_call: TRBV11-2; clone_size: once; cdr3_aa: CTSSSHALGQQREAFF
v_call: TRBV5-4; clone_size: -; cdr3_aa: CASSLGLGGHGELFF
v_call: TRBV28; clone_size: once; cdr3_aa: CASEREDTGTQYF
v_call: TRBV6-6; clone_size: -; cdr3_aa: CARVPMGQGGSYEQYF
v_call: TRBV12-3/TRBV12-4; clone_size: -; cdr3_aa: CASSGLADTSYNVQFF
v_call: TRBV6-1; clone_size: few; cdr3_aa: CASSSMHSLGAGTQYF
v_call: TRBV6-1; clone_size: -; cdr3_aa: CASRGSAYGCTF
v_call: TRBV12-3/TRBV12-4; clone_size: medium-sized; cdr3_aa: CASSLGHRQEQFF
v_call: TRBV7-9; clone_size: -; cdr3_aa: CASSFHGTSYNEQFF
v_call: TRBV20-1; clone_size: once; cdr3_aa: CSARDLVGREQYF
v_call: TRBV6-6; clone_size: once; cdr3_aa: CASSSSASTEVFF
v_call: TRBV28; clone_size: -; cdr3_aa: CASSLSPLDNQQFF
v_call: TRBV6-1; clone_size: -; cdr3_aa: CASSELFMRVWSQYF
v_call: TRBV9; clone_size: -; cdr3_aa: CASSVDLGSYEQYF
v_call: TRBV29-1; clone_size: -; cdr3_aa: CSVLGQPAQETQYF
v_call: TRBV20-1; clone_size: once; cdr3_aa: CSVEPGQHYEQYF
v_call: TRBV4-1; clone_size: -; cdr3_aa: CTSSSRDEDTGDLFF
v_call: TRBV6-2/TRBV6-3; clone_size: once; cdr3_aa: CASSYRKGSICETQYF
v_call: TRBV5-6; clone_size: -; cdr3_aa: CVSSPTDEPSTDTQYF
v_call: TRBV28; clone_size: many; cdr3_aa: CATGTGFLYGYTF
v_call: TRBV7-9; clone_size: -; cdr3_aa: CATNGPSGYSGDNVLTF
v_call: TRBV11-1; clone_size: -; cdr3_aa: CASSSPLTGGSHNEQFF
v_call: TRBV20-1; clone_size: -; cdr3_aa: CNELSGPELNEQFF
v_call: TRBV5-1; clone_size: many; cdr3_aa: CASSPGGGEIYNEQFF
v_call: TRBV10-2; clone_size: many; cdr3_aa: CASLRQNTEAFF
v_call: TRBV11-1; clone_size: -; cdr3_aa: CASANPLTDTHYF
v_call: TRBV30; clone_size: many; cdr3_aa: CAWNLGQVNTEAFF
v_call: TRBV29-1; clone_size: -; cdr3_aa: CSVVDRGTNTEAFF
v_call: TRBV6-6; clone_size: -; cdr3_aa: CTSRDAGGAHADTQYF
v_call: TRBV28; clone_size: many; cdr3_aa: CASKPPNSNQPQHF
v_call: TRBV30; clone_size: many; cdr3_aa: CAWSLGGKQFF
v_call: TRBV28; clone_size: -; cdr3_aa: CASCSAGTGIGVELFF
v_call: TRBV29-1; clone_size: -; cdr3_aa: CSVGGTSGSDGEQTF
v_call: TRBV29-1; clone_size: -; cdr3_aa: CSLGGASGSDGEQFF
v_call: TRBV29-1; clone_size: -; cdr3_aa: CSVPGTGAGKNTEAFF
v_call: TRBV5-5; clone_size: -; cdr3_aa: CASSSGQVSYNEQLF
v_call: TRBV29-1; clone_size: -; cdr3_aa: CNGSLSSEHGYNEQFF
v_call: TRBV28; clone_size: -; cdr3_aa: CVSRTGWDTKAFF
v_call: TRBV11-3; clone_size: -; cdr3_aa: CISSPHQSTPNTGELFF